This T cell receptor beta chain was identified in a study of neoadjuvant anti-PD-1 for oral cavity cancer. Across the whole study: Patients without progression received a fourth nivolumab dose around day 43, then surgical resection on days 50-56.

V dropped 4 bases and J dropped 4; count of bases not matched to a gene: 7. From germline, CDR1 is SGDLS and CDR2 YYNGEE. The CDR3 runs 15 residues. Clones were sequenced by immunoSEQ multiplex PCR, and TCRdb holds only the in-frame ones, with some missing. The sample lists over 30,000 clones, 80% to 90% seen once, with about 4% in the top ten. The sequenced sample was PBMCs, obtained before nivolumab (anti-PD-1) treatment. This receptor was taken from a person between 40 and 80 years old with oral cavity squamous cell carcinoma. The gene calls are TRBV9 and TRBJ2-7; 11 nucleotides align to TRBD1. The CDR3 loop is CASSTGQGASYEQYF. The CDR3 bases are TGTGCCAGCAGCACTGGACAGGGGGCTAGTTACGAGCAGTACTTC.